The rows below give T cell receptor beta chains drawn from one sample of a study of T-cell memory formation after mild COVID-19. TCRdb reanalysed the 5' RACE reads using MiXCR and keeps one entry per CDR3 protein. Among about 470,000 distinct CDR3 sequences listed, around a quarter were seen once. The sequenced sample was PBMCs or a T cell subset sorted from them (not recorded which). Source of these receptors: an adult woman who had mild COVID-19 (a few samples of this study predate the infection). Cell type and time point are not known. Each CDR3 is given with its conserved first and last residue. Each record gives: D gene, clone size, J gene, V gene, CDR3 DNA, CDR3 protein. A D gene is named only where the DNA matches it firmly. Clone sizes are given selectively: once, few, many, or a class where the clone is expanded.

D gene: TRBD2
clone size: few
J gene: TRBJ2-3
V gene: TRBV9
CDR3 DNA: TGTGCCAGCAGCGCCGCCGGGACTAGCGGCACAGATACGCAGTATTTT
CDR3 protein: CASSAAGTSGTDTQYF

D gene: -
clone size: few
J gene: TRBJ2-1
V gene: TRBV24-1
CDR3 DNA: TGTGCCACCAGTGATTTTTCGGTAAGCGGATCCTTGGATGAGCAGTTCTTC
CDR3 protein: CATSDFSVSGSLDEQFF

D gene: TRBD1
clone size: few
J gene: TRBJ2-6
V gene: TRBV7-2
CDR3 DNA: TGTGCCAGCAGCCGAGGACAGGGGAGGGCTGGGGCCAACGTCCTGACTTTC
CDR3 protein: CASSRGQGRAGANVLTF

D gene: -
clone size: -
J gene: TRBJ2-3
V gene: TRBV5-6
CDR3 DNA: TGTGCCAGCAGCCCGGGACGGATCCCTAGCACAGATACGCAGTATTTT
CDR3 protein: CASSPGRIPSTDTQYF

D gene: TRBD2
clone size: -
J gene: TRBJ2-7
V gene: TRBV30
CDR3 DNA: TGTGCCTGGAGCACCGGACTAGCGGGCGCCTACGAGCAGTACTTC
CDR3 protein: CAWSTGLAGAYEQYF

D gene: -
clone size: few
J gene: TRBJ2-2
V gene: TRBV7-3
CDR3 DNA: TGTGCCAGCAGCTCCATCCGGGAATCCGGGGAGCTGTTTTTT
CDR3 protein: CASSSIRESGELFF

D gene: TRBD1
clone size: few
J gene: TRBJ2-1
V gene: TRBV7-2
CDR3 DNA: TGTGCCAGCAGCTTAGCAAACAGGGGTGGTGAGCAGTTCTTC
CDR3 protein: CASSLANRGGEQFF

D gene: TRBD1
clone size: few
J gene: TRBJ2-4
V gene: TRBV27
CDR3 DNA: TGTGCCAGCAGCTGGGACAGGGCAAACATTCAGTACTTC
CDR3 protein: CASSWDRANIQYF

D gene: -
clone size: -
J gene: TRBJ1-1
V gene: TRBV5-1
CDR3 DNA: TGCGCCAGCTCCCCCCCAGCCACAGTGAACACTGAAGCTTTCTTT
CDR3 protein: CASSPPATVNTEAFF

D gene: -
clone size: -
J gene: TRBJ1-4
V gene: TRBV20-1
CDR3 DNA: TGCAGTGCCCTGGGGGAGGAAAAACTGTTTTTT
CDR3 protein: CSALGEEKLFF

D gene: -
clone size: few
J gene: TRBJ1-2
V gene: TRBV4-1
CDR3 DNA: TGCGCCAGCAGCCCCCACAGGGTTACTAACTATGGCTACACCTTC
CDR3 protein: CASSPHRVTNYGYTF

D gene: TRBD1
clone size: -
J gene: TRBJ1-2
V gene: TRBV20-1
CDR3 DNA: TGCAGTGCTTTAGGGACAGGGGGCTGGTACTATGGCTACACCTTC
CDR3 protein: CSALGTGGWYYGYTF

D gene: -
clone size: -
J gene: TRBJ2-2
V gene: TRBV5-1
CDR3 DNA: TGCGCCAGCAGCTCCAAAGCAGGGGCCGGGGAGCTGTTTTTT
CDR3 protein: CASSSKAGAGELFF

D gene: TRBD2
clone size: -
J gene: TRBJ2-1
V gene: TRBV7-9
CDR3 DNA: TGTGCCAGCAGCTTAACCGAGACTAGCGCCCTCTACAATGAGCAGTTCTTC
CDR3 protein: CASSLTETSALYNEQFF

D gene: -
clone size: -
J gene: TRBJ2-7
V gene: TRBV7-8
CDR3 DNA: TGTGCCAGCAGCTTAGGGGGGGCGGCGGGCTACGAGCAGTACTTC
CDR3 protein: CASSLGGAAGYEQYF

D gene: -
clone size: -
J gene: TRBJ2-7
V gene: TRBV4-3
CDR3 DNA: TGCGCCAGCAGGTCCAGAGTCGAGTACGAGCAGTACTTC
CDR3 protein: CASRSRVEYEQYF

D gene: -
clone size: -
J gene: TRBJ1-4
V gene: TRBV3-1
CDR3 DNA: TGTGCCAGCAGCCCAAGTACTGGAACTAATGAAAAACTGTTTTTT
CDR3 protein: CASSPSTGTNEKLFF

D gene: -
clone size: few
J gene: TRBJ2-7
V gene: TRBV3-1
CDR3 DNA: TGTGCCAGCAGCGAGAGTGAAAAGAACTACGAGCAGTACTTC
CDR3 protein: CASSESEKNYEQYF

D gene: TRBD1
clone size: -
J gene: TRBJ2-3
V gene: TRBV2
CDR3 DNA: TGTGCCAGCAGATCCCGGGACAGGCGGGGTGGTACAGATACGCAGTATTTT
CDR3 protein: CASRSRDRRGGTDTQYF

D gene: TRBD2
clone size: -
J gene: TRBJ2-3
V gene: TRBV7-2
CDR3 DNA: TGTGCCAGCAGCTTAACTAGCGGGGAAGGGACAGATACGCAGTATTTT
CDR3 protein: CASSLTSGEGTDTQYF

D gene: -
clone size: -
J gene: TRBJ2-5
V gene: TRBV7-2
CDR3 DNA: TGTGCCAGCAGTCCCCGGGCGGCTAGTGGGTACCAAGAGACCCAGTACTTC
CDR3 protein: CASSPRAASGYQETQYF

D gene: TRBD2
clone size: few
J gene: TRBJ2-1
V gene: TRBV7-3
CDR3 DNA: TGTGCCAGCAGCTTATTGGGCCTAGCGGGGGGTTACAATGAGCAGTTCTTC
CDR3 protein: CASSLLGLAGGYNEQFF

D gene: -
clone size: -
J gene: TRBJ1-2
V gene: TRBV7-9
CDR3 DNA: TGTGCCAGCACCCACGATTGGCAGGTGTATGGCTACACCTTC
CDR3 protein: CASTHDWQVYGYTF

D gene: TRBD1
clone size: few
J gene: TRBJ2-7
V gene: TRBV15
CDR3 DNA: TGTGCCACCAGGGATCCGGGACAGACGCAGTACTTC
CDR3 protein: CATRDPGQTQYF

D gene: TRBD1
clone size: -
J gene: TRBJ1-1
V gene: TRBV7-3
CDR3 DNA: TGTGCCAGCAGCTTCCAGGGGGGCTCCACTGAAGCTTTCTTT
CDR3 protein: CASSFQGGSTEAFF

D gene: -
clone size: -
J gene: TRBJ1-5
V gene: TRBV4-2
CDR3 DNA: TGTGCCAGCAGCCCAAGTGGGGGGTTAAATCAGCCCCAGCATTTT
CDR3 protein: CASSPSGGLNQPQHF

D gene: -
clone size: few
J gene: TRBJ1-5
V gene: TRBV12-3/TRBV12-4
CDR3 DNA: TGTGCCAGCAGCCCAACAGGGCAAGGCAATCAGCCCCAGCATTTT
CDR3 protein: CASSPTGQGNQPQHF

D gene: TRBD2
clone size: -
J gene: TRBJ2-7
V gene: TRBV4-2
CDR3 DNA: TGTGCCAGCAGCCAAGAAGATAGCGGGAGCTACGAGCAGTACTTC
CDR3 protein: CASSQEDSGSYEQYF

D gene: TRBD1
clone size: -
J gene: TRBJ2-7
V gene: TRBV20-1
CDR3 DNA: TGCAGTGCTAGTCCGGCAGGGGGCTCCTACGAGCAGTACTTC
CDR3 protein: CSASPAGGSYEQYF

D gene: -
clone size: few
J gene: TRBJ1-1
V gene: TRBV15
CDR3 DNA: TGTGCCACCAGCAGGGCAGGGGATAGGAACACTGAAGCTTTCTTT
CDR3 protein: CATSRAGDRNTEAFF

D gene: TRBD2
clone size: -
J gene: TRBJ2-7
V gene: TRBV25-1
CDR3 DNA: TGTGCCAGCAGTGAGCCTAGCGGGAGCCACGAGCAGTACTTC
CDR3 protein: CASSEPSGSHEQYF

D gene: -
clone size: many
J gene: TRBJ2-7
V gene: TRBV30
CDR3 DNA: TGTGCCTGGAGTGTCGCCTACGAGCAGTACTTC
CDR3 protein: CAWSVAYEQYF

D gene: TRBD2
clone size: few
J gene: TRBJ2-7
V gene: TRBV7-8
CDR3 DNA: TGTGCCAGCAGCCCCGGGGGAGCGGGACCGATGGAAGAGCAGTACTTC
CDR3 protein: CASSPGGAGPMEEQYF

D gene: TRBD1
clone size: -
J gene: TRBJ2-5
V gene: TRBV5-4
CDR3 DNA: TGTGCCAGCAGCTTAGGCGGACAGGCCTACCAAGAGACCCAGTACTTC
CDR3 protein: CASSLGGQAYQETQYF

D gene: -
clone size: few
J gene: TRBJ2-5
V gene: TRBV7-2
CDR3 DNA: TGTGCCAGCAGCGCCCAGGGGCGAGAGACCCAGTACTTC
CDR3 protein: CASSAQGRETQYF

D gene: TRBD2
clone size: -
J gene: TRBJ2-1
V gene: TRBV7-2
CDR3 DNA: TGTGCCAGCAGCCCCGAACGGACTAGCGGGGGGCTCAATGAGCAGTTCTTC
CDR3 protein: CASSPERTSGGLNEQFF

D gene: -
clone size: -
J gene: TRBJ1-5
V gene: TRBV20-1
CDR3 DNA: TGCAGTGCTAGAGATCCAGGGAAGCGGGGTGGTCAGCCCCAGCATTTT
CDR3 protein: CSARDPGKRGGQPQHF

D gene: -
clone size: few
J gene: TRBJ2-1
V gene: TRBV11-2
CDR3 DNA: TGTGCCAGCAGCTTAGATTATCGGCCCCGGGCAGGTTCCTACAATGAGCAGTTCTTC
CDR3 protein: CASSLDYRPRAGSYNEQFF

D gene: TRBD1
clone size: -
J gene: TRBJ2-2
V gene: TRBV5-1
CDR3 DNA: TGCGCCAGCAGCTTAACGACAGGGACGAACACCGGGGAGCTGTTTTTT
CDR3 protein: CASSLTTGTNTGELFF

D gene: TRBD1
clone size: few
J gene: TRBJ2-7
V gene: TRBV2
CDR3 DNA: TGTGCCAGCAGAGGACAGGGGGCAAACGAGCAGTACTTC
CDR3 protein: CASRGQGANEQYF

D gene: -
clone size: few
J gene: TRBJ1-1
V gene: TRBV7-6
CDR3 DNA: TGTGCCAGCAGCTTACTCTTATCGGTGAACACTGAAGCTTTCTTT
CDR3 protein: CASSLLLSVNTEAFF

D gene: -
clone size: few
J gene: TRBJ2-7
V gene: TRBV7-9
CDR3 DNA: TGTGCCAGCAGCTTAACCGGGAGTCACGAGCAGTACTTC
CDR3 protein: CASSLTGSHEQYF

D gene: TRBD2
clone size: few
J gene: TRBJ2-1
V gene: TRBV5-1
CDR3 DNA: TGCGCCAGCAGCTTAGCTGCGGGAGCGGCAAATGAGCAGTTCTTC
CDR3 protein: CASSLAAGAANEQFF

D gene: -
clone size: few
J gene: TRBJ2-6
V gene: TRBV7-3
CDR3 DNA: TGTGCCAGCAGCTCCCAACCGTTGGTTCCAGGGACTGGGGCCAACGTCCTGACTTTC
CDR3 protein: CASSSQPLVPGTGANVLTF

D gene: TRBD2
clone size: -
J gene: TRBJ2-5
V gene: TRBV5-4
CDR3 DNA: TGTGCCAGCAGCTTGAACCAGCGGGGAGCAGAGACCCAGTACTTC
CDR3 protein: CASSLNQRGAETQYF

D gene: -
clone size: -
J gene: TRBJ1-1
V gene: TRBV20-1
CDR3 DNA: TGCAGTGCTCTGGACAGTTGGACTGAAGCTTTCTTT
CDR3 protein: CSALDSWTEAFF

D gene: -
clone size: -
J gene: TRBJ1-2
V gene: TRBV7-9
CDR3 DNA: TGTGCCAGCAGCGCCGGGGGAGGGCTCTATGGCTACACCTTC
CDR3 protein: CASSAGGGLYGYTF

D gene: -
clone size: few
J gene: TRBJ2-1
V gene: TRBV5-6
CDR3 DNA: TGTGCCAGCAGTGGGTTCGAGGTCAATGAGCAGTTCTTC
CDR3 protein: CASSGFEVNEQFF

D gene: -
clone size: -
J gene: TRBJ2-1
V gene: TRBV19
CDR3 DNA: TGTGCCAGTAGCCCGACGGACAGTTCCTACAATGAGCAGTTCTTC
CDR3 protein: CASSPTDSSYNEQFF

D gene: -
clone size: -
J gene: TRBJ2-7
V gene: TRBV7-8
CDR3 DNA: TGTGCCAGCAGCTTAGCGATGGATACGAAGAGAAACTTC
CDR3 protein: CASSLAMDTKRNF